The 24 T cell receptor beta chains below were found in one sample sequenced in a study of high-grade serous ovarian cancer treatment subgroups. Tumor samples were obtained before definitive surgery or chemotherapy. Only in-frame clones appear in the TCRdb table, and some are missing; sequencing was by immunoSEQ multiplex PCR. This sample has 10,000 to 12,000 clones, with about four fifths found just once. Specimen: tumor tissue. These receptors were collected from a human donor with high-grade serous ovarian cancer.

The DNA of the CDR3 is TGTGCCAGCAGCACAGACGAGCAGCCCCAGCATTTT. Translating gives CASSTDEQPQHF. This chain joins TRBV21-1 and TRBJ1-5. TRBV21-1 is marked as a pseudogene. There are 12 residues in the CDR3.

This clone was seen a single time. This chain connects TRBV7-2 to TRBJ2-7; the match to TRBD2 covers 13 bases. Germline V lookup: CDR1 SGHTA, CDR2 FQGNSA. V trimming: 4 bases; J trimming: 3 bases; junction bases outside the gene matches: 0. This CDR3 is built from 14 residues. CDR3 region: CASSWTSGSYEQYF. CDR3 nucleotide sequence: TGTGCCAGCAGCTGGACTAGCGGGAGCTACGAGCAGTACTTC.

The genes are TRBV2 and TRBJ1-2; D perhaps matches TRBD1 (6 bases). Germline V CDR1 and CDR2: SNHLY, FYNNEI. There are 13 residues in the CDR3. V was trimmed by 7 bases and J by 7 bases, leaving 16 bases between them. DNA of the CDR3: TGTGCCAGCAACAGGGCTCGGGGCCTTGGCTACACCTTC. It codes for CASNRARGLGYTF.

V usage is TRBV19 and J usage is TRBJ2-6, with TRBD2 matching over 7 bases. After removal of 5 bases from V and 2 bases from J, the junction contained 9 bases not matched to a gene. CDR3 length: 17 residues. The germline gives CDR1 LNHDA, CDR2 SQIVND (reference sequence). The CDR3 region is CASSGGIGRTGANVLTF. DNA for the CDR3: TGTGCCAGTAGTGGGGGGATCGGGAGGACTGGGGCCAACGTCCTGACTTTC.

This clone was seen more than once but under ten times. The CDR3 reads CASSPQGAGTGELFF. The CDR3 DNA reads TGTGCCAGTAGCCCGCAGGGTGCAGGCACCGGGGAGCTGTTTTTT. The V and J genes are TRBV19 and TRBJ2-2; possibly TRBD1 for D (5 bases). Germline assignment: CDR1 LNHDA and CDR2 SQIVND (reference sequence). V lost 6 bases to trimming and J lost 4 bases, with 15 bases between them. This CDR3 comprises 15 residues. Variable domain in full (rest from reference TRBV19 and TRBJ2-2): DGGITQSPKYLFRKEGQNVTLSCEQNLNHDAMYWYRQDPGQGLRLIYYSQIVNDFQKGDIAEGYSVSREKKESFPLTVTSAQKNPTAFYLCASSPQGAGTGELFFGEGSRLTVL.

The rearrangement uses TRBV28 and TRBJ2-7; 8 nucleotides agree with TRBD1. This CDR3 is 14 amino acids long. Germline V gene sequence: CDR1 MDHEN, CDR2 SYDVKM. J gave up 3 bases and V 4 bases, and 5 bases lay outside the gene matches. CDR3 protein: CASSWTGRGYEQYF. The DNA for the CDR3 is TGTGCCAGCAGTTGGACAGGGAGAGGCTACGAGCAGTACTTC.

On this clone: One base separates it from a far larger clone, so it is likely a read error. The rearrangement uses TRBV5-4 and TRBJ2-7, with a tentative D call TRBD2 (5 bases). Trimming took 4 bases from V and 6 from J, leaving 23 bases between them. The CDR3 is 16 amino acids. Per the germline V gene, CDR1 is SGHNT and CDR2 is YYREEE (reference sequence). The CDR3 DNA follows: TGTGCCAGCAGCCCGGGGAGCTACTCTACGTCATCCGAGCAGTACTTC. This translates into CASSPGSYSTSSEQYF.

This chain joins TRBV19 and TRBJ2-5, with D perhaps TRBD1 (5 bases). Matching the DNA end better, TRBJ2-7 makes the J call doubtful. This CDR3 comprises 15 residues. In germline, CDR1 is LNHDA, CDR2 SQIVND (reference sequence). In nucleotides, the CDR3 is TGTGCCAGTAGTAATGGCCCAGGGCAAGGCTACGAGCAGTACTTC. Translated, it gives CASSNGPGQGYEQYF.

The chain recombines TRBV28 with TRBJ2-7, with D possibly TRBD2 on 6 matching bases. V lost 4 bases to trimming and J lost 3 bases, with 10 bases between them. The CDR3 consists of 13 residues. Germline CDR1 reads MDHEN; CDR2 reads SYDVKM. As DNA, the CDR3 is TGTGCCAGCAGTTGGGGGACTTTCTACGAGCAGTACTTC. Translating it yields CASSWGTFYEQYF. Looking up the rest from reference TRBV28 and TRBJ2-7 gives the full variable domain: DVKVTQSSRYLVKRTGEKVFLECVQDMDHENMFWYRQDPGLGLRLIYFSYDVKMKEKGDIPEGYSVSREKKERFSLILESASTNQTSMYLCASSWGTFYEQYFGPGTRLTVT.

The CDR3 is CASSGQTVNGYTF. The CDR3 DNA follows: TGTGCCAGCAGCGGCCAGACAGTGAATGGCTACACCTTC. This sequence joins TRBV7-9 and TRBJ1-2, with a possible D match to TRBD1 (5 bases). Trimming removed 5 bases from V and 6 bases from J, with 13 bases in between. Germline assignment: CDR1 SEHNR and CDR2 FQNEAQ (reference sequence). The CDR3 extends over 13 amino acids.

This rearrangement joins TRBV19 to TRBJ1-2; D might be TRBD1 (5 bases). This CDR3 comprises 14 residues. Germline CDR1 LNHDA, CDR2 SQIVND (reference sequence). V was clipped by 8 bases and J by 4 bases, with 17 bases between them. The CDR3 sequence: CASVGPIRGYGYTF. For the CDR3, the DNA is TGTGCCAGTGTGGGGCCCATCCGAGGCTATGGCTACACCTTC.

This clone was picked up one time. The genes are TRBV4-1 and TRBJ2-1; 10 bases match TRBD2. Germline-derived CDR1 and CDR2 are MGHRA and YSYEKL. The trim removed 2 bases at V and 7 bases at J, leaving 11 bases unmatched. The CDR3 is 17 residues long. CDR3 residues: CASSQLGLAGVRNEQFF. CDR3 DNA: TGCGCCAGCAGCCAACTAGGCCTAGCGGGAGTGCGGAATGAGCAGTTCTTC.

The V and J genes are TRBV5-4 and TRBJ1-1; possible D gene TRBD1, 5 bases. The V gene lost 2 bases and the J gene lost 4 bases, with 15 bases spanning the gap. The length of the CDR3 is 15 residues. CDR1 SGHNT and CDR2 YYREEE come from the germline V gene (reference sequence). The CDR3 sequence is CASSFQGWRGTEAFF. In DNA form, the CDR3 reads TGTGCCAGCAGCTTCCAGGGATGGAGGGGCACTGAAGCTTTCTTT.

The V and J genes are TRBV19 and TRBJ2-1, with 13 bases lining up with TRBD2. V lost 0 bases and J lost 8; bases outside the gene matches: 13. This CDR3 contains 19 residues. CDR1 and CDR2 from the germline V gene are LNHDA and SQIVND (reference sequence). CDR3 bases: TGTGCCAGTAGTATAGAGGGTGGGGGCGGACTAGCGGGAGTCCATGAGCAGTTCTTC. Protein: CASSIEGGGGLAGVHEQFF. Complete variable domain (other parts from reference TRBV19 and TRBJ2-1): DGGITQSPKYLFRKEGQNVTLSCEQNLNHDAMYWYRQDPGQGLRLIYYSQIVNDFQKGDIAEGYSVSREKKESFPLTVTSAQKNPTAFYLCASSIEGGGGLAGVHEQFFGPGTRLTVL.

CDR3 residues: CAWSPRLGIHEQYF. DNA for the CDR3: TGTGCCTGGAGTCCCCGGCTGGGAATCCACGAGCAGTACTTC. V usage is TRBV30 and J usage is TRBJ2-7, with D unresolved. Trimming took 2 bases from V and 5 from J, leaving 16 bases between them. This CDR3 is 14 amino acids long. In germline, CDR1 is GTSNPN, CDR2 SVGIG (reference sequence).

This clone showed up just once. This chain joins TRBV10-2 and TRBJ2-1; D not certain. Germline lookup yields CDR1 WSHSY and CDR2 SAAADI. V was clipped by 8 bases and J by 3 bases, with 17 bases between them. This CDR3 region has 15 residues. In DNA form, the CDR3 reads TGCGCCAGCGCTGGACCACAGAGATACTACAATGAGCAGTTCTTC. It codes for CASAGPQRYYNEQFF.

This clone has just a few counts. The chain has TRBV29-1 and TRBJ1-3; D gene ambiguous. Looked up from germline, CDR1 is SQVTM and CDR2 is ANQGSEA. The CDR3 is made up of 11 amino acids. V lost 7 bases to trimming and J lost 4 bases, with 8 bases between them. CDR3 amino acids: CSGGAGNTIYF. DNA of the CDR3: TGCAGCGGGGGAGCAGGAAACACCATATATTTT.

In its sample, this clone was seen a few times. V and J are TRBV4-2 and TRBJ1-2; TRBD1 matches at 9 bases. Germline trimming cut 1 base from V and 8 bases from J; bases unmatched to any gene: 14. The CDR3 totals 17 residues. Per germline, CDR1 LGHNA and CDR2 YNFKEQ. The chain's CDR3 is CASSQVRTGTGSHGYTF. In DNA, the CDR3 is TGTGCCAGCAGCCAAGTGCGAACAGGGACAGGGTCTCACGGCTACACCTTC.

In its sample, this clone was seen once. A junction boundary mismatches the germline segment, possibly from a read error. Other DNA sequences in the same sample also yield this CDR3. The chain couples TRBV6-1 to TRBJ2-7, with D possibly TRBD1 on 6 matching bases. Germline V lookup: CDR1 MNHNS, CDR2 SASEGT. The CDR3 loop spans 14 amino acids. CDR3 loop: CASCWAGVSYEQYF. Written as DNA, the CDR3 is TGCGCCAGCTGCTGGGCAGGGGTATCCTACGAGCAGTACTTC.

The sample holds one count of this clone. The chain has TRBV9 and TRBJ2-2; TRBD1 is a possible D gene (5 bases). There are 16 residues in the CDR3. In germline, CDR1 is SGDLS, CDR2 YYNGEE. V was shortened by 3 bases and J by 1 base, with 13 bases between the two germline ends. As DNA, the CDR3 is TGTGCCAGCAGCGAGGGGTGGCTAAGGAACACCGGGGAGCTGTTTTTT. Its protein is CASSEGWLRNTGELFF.

The chain couples TRBV6-1 to TRBJ1-4, with D perhaps matching TRBD1 (5 bases). CDR1 and CDR2 from the germline V gene are MNHNS and SASEGT. Trimming removed 0 bases at V and 15 bases at J, with 17 bases between. This CDR3 has 14 residues. This CDR3 reads CASSEASSDNRLFF. Written as DNA, the CDR3 is TGTGCCAGCAGTGAAGCCTCGTCGGACAACCGGTTGTTTTTT.

CDR3 residues: CASSNPAAGRHTEAFF. For the CDR3, the DNA is TGTGCCAGCAGCAATCCTGCCGCGGGACGGCACACTGAAGCTTTCTTT. The chain joins TRBV21-1 to TRBJ1-1. TRBV21-1 is a pseudogene. The CDR3 contains 16 residues.

The chain uses TRBV19 and TRBJ1-4, with TRBD1 matching over 8 bases. With V trimmed by 5 bases and J by 8 bases, 10 bases remained unmatched. This CDR3 has 15 amino acids. Germline values: CDR1 LNHDA, CDR2 SQIVND (reference sequence). CDR3 sequence reads: CASSPRTGMEEKLFF. The CDR3 nucleotides are TGTGCCAGTAGTCCGAGGACAGGGATGGAAGAAAAACTGTTTTTT.

The chain joins TRBV5-1 to TRBJ2-5, with a possible D match to TRBD1 (5 bases). CDR3 size: 13 residues. In germline, CDR1 is SGHRS, CDR2 YFSETQ. V was shortened by 2 bases and J by 2 bases, with 7 bases between the two germline ends. This CDR3 reads CASSFQGQETQYF. CDR3 DNA: TGCGCCAGCAGCTTTCAGGGTCAAGAGACCCAGTACTTC.